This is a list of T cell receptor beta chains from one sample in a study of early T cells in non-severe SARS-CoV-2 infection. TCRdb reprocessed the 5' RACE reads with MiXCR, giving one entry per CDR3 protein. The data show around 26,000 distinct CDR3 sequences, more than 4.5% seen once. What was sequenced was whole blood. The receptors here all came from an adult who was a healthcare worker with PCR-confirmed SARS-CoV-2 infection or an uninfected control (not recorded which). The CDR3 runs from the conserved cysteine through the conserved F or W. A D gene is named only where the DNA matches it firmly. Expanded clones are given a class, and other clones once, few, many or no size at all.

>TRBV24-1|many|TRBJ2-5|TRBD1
TGTGCCACCAGTGATTTGGGACAGGGAGAGACCCAGTACTTC
CATSDLGQGETQYF
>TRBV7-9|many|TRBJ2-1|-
TGTGCCAGCAGGAGGGGGGATAAATACAATGAGCAGTTCTTC
CASRRGDKYNEQFF
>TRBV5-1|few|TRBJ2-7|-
TGCGCCAGCAGCTTGGCCGACAGTAGTACATACGAGCAGTACTTC
CASSLADSSTYEQYF
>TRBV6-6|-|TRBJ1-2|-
TGTGCCAGCACCCTAACCTCCGGAAGAGTGACAGGACCTTATGGCTACACCTTC
CASTLTSGRVTGPYGYTF
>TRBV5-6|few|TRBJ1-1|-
TGTGCCAGCAGCTTTTGGGGGTATGAAGCTTTCTTT
CASSFWGYEAFF
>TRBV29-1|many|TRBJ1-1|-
TGCAGCGTTGACGAAGGGGGGAACACTGAAGCTTTCTTT
CSVDEGGNTEAFF
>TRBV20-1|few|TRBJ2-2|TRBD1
TGCAGTGCTAGATTGGACAGGGTGGGACCCGGGGAGCTGTTTTTT
CSARLDRVGPGELFF
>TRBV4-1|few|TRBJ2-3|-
TGCGCCAGCAGCCAAGAGCCCGGACAGAACACAGATACGCAGTATTTT
CASSQEPGQNTDTQYF
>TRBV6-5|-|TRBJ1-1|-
TGTGCCAGCAGTTACTCAGGGACCTCGAACACTGAAGCTTTCTTT
CASSYSGTSNTEAFF
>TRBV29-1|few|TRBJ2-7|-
TGCAGCGTTGAAGAGGGGGGCCGTAACGAGCAGTACTTC
CSVEEGGRNEQYF
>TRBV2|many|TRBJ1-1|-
TGTGCCAGCAGTGATGGGCTTTCGAACACTGAAGCTTTCTTT
CASSDGLSNTEAFF
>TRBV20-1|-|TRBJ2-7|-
TGCAGTGCCACGGAGGGCTACGAGCAGTACTTC
CSATEGYEQYF
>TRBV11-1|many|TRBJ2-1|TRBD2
TGTGCCAGCAGCTTAAGGGGGACTAGCGGGAGGGCCTACAATGAGCAGTTCTTC
CASSLRGTSGRAYNEQFF
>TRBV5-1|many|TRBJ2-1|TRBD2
TGCGCCAGCAGCTCGGGACTAGCACACAATGAGCAGTTCTTC
CASSSGLAHNEQFF
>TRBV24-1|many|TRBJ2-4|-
TGTGCCACCAGTGATGAGGGGCTTGTCGGCCCAGCCAAAAACATTCAGTACTTC
CATSDEGLVGPAKNIQYF
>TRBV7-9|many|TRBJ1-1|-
TGTGCCAGCAGCCCTAAGGGGGTGGTCACTGAAGCTTTCTTT
CASSPKGVVTEAFF
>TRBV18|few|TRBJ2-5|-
TGTGCCAGCTCACCTAGGGAAGAGACCCAGTACTTC
CASSPREETQYF
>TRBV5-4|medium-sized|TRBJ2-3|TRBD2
TGTGCCAGCAGCCTGGGACTAGCGGGGGTAACAGATACGCAGTATTTT
CASSLGLAGVTDTQYF
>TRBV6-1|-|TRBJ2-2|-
TGTGCCAGCAGCCTAACACGGAACACCGGGGAGCTGTTTTTT
CASSLTRNTGELFF
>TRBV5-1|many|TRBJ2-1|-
TGCGCCAGCAGCTTGGGGCAGAACTACAATGAGCAGTTCTTC
CASSLGQNYNEQFF
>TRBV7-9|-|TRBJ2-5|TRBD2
TGTGCCAGCAGCTTAGCGTGGTCTAGCGGGAAGATCCAAGAGACCCAGTACTTC
CASSLAWSSGKIQETQYF
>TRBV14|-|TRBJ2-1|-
TGTGCCAGCAGCCCCCGGGACTTTAGCTCCTACAATGAGCAGTTCTTC
CASSPRDFSSYNEQFF